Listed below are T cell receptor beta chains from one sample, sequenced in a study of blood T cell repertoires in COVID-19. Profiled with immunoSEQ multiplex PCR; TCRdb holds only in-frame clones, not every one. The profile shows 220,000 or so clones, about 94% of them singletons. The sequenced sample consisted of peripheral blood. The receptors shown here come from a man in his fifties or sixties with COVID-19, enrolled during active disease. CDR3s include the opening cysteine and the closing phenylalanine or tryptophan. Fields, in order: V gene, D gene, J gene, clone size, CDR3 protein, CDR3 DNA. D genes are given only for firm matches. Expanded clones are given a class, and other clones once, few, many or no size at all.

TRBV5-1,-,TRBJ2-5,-,CASSSGQPQETQYF,TGCGCCAGCAGCTCTGGACAGCCTCAAGAGACCCAGTACTTC
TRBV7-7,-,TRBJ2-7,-,CASSLGAGPSNEQYF,TGTGCTAGCAGCTTAGGGGCGGGACCCAGCAACGAGCAGTACTTC
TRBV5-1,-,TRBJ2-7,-,CASSLGPGSYEQYF,TGCGCCAGCAGCTTGGGTCCGGGCTCCTACGAGCAGTACTTC
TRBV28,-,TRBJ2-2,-,CASSDPRGGRTTTGELFF,TGTGCCAGCAGCGACCCCCGAGGAGGGCGTACCACCACCGGGGAGCTGTTTTTT
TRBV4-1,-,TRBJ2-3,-,CASSQDHRRGTPDTQYF,TGCGCCAGCAGCCAAGATCATAGAAGGGGGACCCCAGATACGCAGTATTTT
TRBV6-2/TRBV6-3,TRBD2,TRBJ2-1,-,CASSYSGGRNNEQFF,TGTGCCAGCAGTTACTCGGGCGGGAGAAATAATGAGCAGTTCTTC
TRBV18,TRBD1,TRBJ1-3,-,CASSPGQGAGNTIYF,TGTGCCAGCTCACCAGGACAGGGCGCGGGAAACACCATATATTTT
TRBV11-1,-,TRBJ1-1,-,CASSHGQNTEAFF,TGTGCCAGCAGCCATGGACAGAACACTGAAGCTTTCTTT
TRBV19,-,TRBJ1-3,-,CASSPNSGNTIYF,TGTGCCAGTAGTCCAAACTCTGGAAACACCATATATTTT
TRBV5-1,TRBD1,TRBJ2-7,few,CASSLNPGQGFNEQYF,TGCGCCAGCAGCCTCAATCCGGGACAGGGGTTTAACGAGCAGTACTTC
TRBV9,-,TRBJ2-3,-,CASSATGTDTQYF,TGTGCCAGCAGCGCCACAGGGACAGATACGCAGTATTTT
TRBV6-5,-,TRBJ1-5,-,CASSVNRYSNQPQHF,TGTGCCAGCAGCGTCAACAGGTATAGCAATCAGCCCCAGCATTTT
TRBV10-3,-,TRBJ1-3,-,CAISESDRYYSGNTIYF,TGTGCCATCAGTGAGTCGGACAGATACTACTCTGGAAACACCATATATTTT
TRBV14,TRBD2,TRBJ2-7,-,CASSQYGGREQYF,TGTGCCAGCAGCCAATATGGCGGGAGGGAGCAGTACTTC
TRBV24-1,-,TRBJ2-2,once,CATRPNEGTGELFF,TGTGCCACCAGGCCTAATGAGGGTACCGGGGAGCTGTTTTTT
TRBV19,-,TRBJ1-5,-,CASRPRSLYNQPQHF,TGTGCCAGTCGCCCCCGTAGCCTATACAATCAGCCCCAGCATTTT
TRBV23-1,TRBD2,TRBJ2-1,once,CASRRDSGRVALDNEQFF,TGCGCCAGCAGGAGGGATAGCGGGAGAGTGGCTCTGGACAATGAGCAGTTCTTC
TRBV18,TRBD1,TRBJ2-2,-,CASSREWTGSGELFF,TGTGCCAGCTCACGAGAATGGACAGGCAGCGGGGAGCTGTTTTTT